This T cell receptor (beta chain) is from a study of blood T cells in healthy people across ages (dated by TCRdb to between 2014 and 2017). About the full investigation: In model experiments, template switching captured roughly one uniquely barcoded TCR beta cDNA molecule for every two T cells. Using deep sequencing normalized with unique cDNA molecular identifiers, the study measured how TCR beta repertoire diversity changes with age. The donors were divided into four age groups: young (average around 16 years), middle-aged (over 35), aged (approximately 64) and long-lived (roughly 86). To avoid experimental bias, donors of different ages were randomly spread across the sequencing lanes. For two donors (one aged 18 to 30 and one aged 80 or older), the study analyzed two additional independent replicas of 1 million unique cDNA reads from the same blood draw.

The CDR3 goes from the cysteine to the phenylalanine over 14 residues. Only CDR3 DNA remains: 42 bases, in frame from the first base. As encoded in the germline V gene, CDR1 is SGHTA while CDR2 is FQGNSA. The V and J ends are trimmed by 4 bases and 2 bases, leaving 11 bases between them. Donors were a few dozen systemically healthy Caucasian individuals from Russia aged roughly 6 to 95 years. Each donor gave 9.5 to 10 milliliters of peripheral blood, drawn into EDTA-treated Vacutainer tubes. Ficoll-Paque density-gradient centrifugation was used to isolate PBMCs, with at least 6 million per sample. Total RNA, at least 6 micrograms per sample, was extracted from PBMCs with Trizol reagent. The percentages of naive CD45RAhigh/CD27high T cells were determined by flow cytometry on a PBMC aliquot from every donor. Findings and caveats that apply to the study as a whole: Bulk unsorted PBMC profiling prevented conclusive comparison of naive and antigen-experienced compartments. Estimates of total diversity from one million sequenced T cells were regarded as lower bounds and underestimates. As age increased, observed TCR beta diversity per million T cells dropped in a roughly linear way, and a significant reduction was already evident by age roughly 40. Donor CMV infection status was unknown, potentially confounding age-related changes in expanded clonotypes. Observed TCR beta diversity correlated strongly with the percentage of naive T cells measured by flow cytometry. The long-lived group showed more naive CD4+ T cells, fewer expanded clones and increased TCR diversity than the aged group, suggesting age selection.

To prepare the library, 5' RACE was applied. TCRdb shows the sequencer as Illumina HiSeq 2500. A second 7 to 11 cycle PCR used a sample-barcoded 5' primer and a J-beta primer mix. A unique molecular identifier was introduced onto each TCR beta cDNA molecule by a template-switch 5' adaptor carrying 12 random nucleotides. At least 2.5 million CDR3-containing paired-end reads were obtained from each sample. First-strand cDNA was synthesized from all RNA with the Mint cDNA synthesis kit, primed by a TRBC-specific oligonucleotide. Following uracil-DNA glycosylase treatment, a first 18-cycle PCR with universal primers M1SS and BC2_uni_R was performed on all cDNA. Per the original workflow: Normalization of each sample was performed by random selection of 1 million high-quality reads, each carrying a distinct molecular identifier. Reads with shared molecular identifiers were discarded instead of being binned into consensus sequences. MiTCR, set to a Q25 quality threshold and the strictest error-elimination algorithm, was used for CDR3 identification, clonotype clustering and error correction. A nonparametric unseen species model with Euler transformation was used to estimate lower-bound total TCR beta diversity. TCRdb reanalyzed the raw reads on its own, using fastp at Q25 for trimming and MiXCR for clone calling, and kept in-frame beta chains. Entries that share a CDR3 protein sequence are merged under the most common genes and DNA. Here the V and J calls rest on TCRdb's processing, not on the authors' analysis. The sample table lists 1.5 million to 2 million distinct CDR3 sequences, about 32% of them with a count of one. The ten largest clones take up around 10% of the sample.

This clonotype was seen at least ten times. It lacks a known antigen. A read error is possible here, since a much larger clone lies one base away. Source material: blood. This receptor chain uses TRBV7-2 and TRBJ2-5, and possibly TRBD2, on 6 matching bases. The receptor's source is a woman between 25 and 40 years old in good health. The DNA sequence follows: TGTGCCAGCAGCTGCCAGGGAGGACAAGAGACCCAGTACTTC. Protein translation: CASSCQGGQETQYF.